This TCR beta chain was obtained from a study of shared clonotypes between healthy human individuals. Adults of Caucasian background living in Nashville, Tennessee made up all donors. The table came from immunoSEQ multiplex PCR; TCRdb's copy has only in-frame clones and leaves some out. The sample carries about 1,500,000 clones, 96% recorded once. Whole-study findings and limits: Naive CD4 clonotypes were shared across a handful of donors at about 5%. The expectation was that sequencing depth would affect clonotype sharing among donors.

A word on this clone: Its target is not known.

This sequence was found in a man younger than 40 in good health. Material: naive CD4+ T cells sorted from blood. Subset noted: CD45RA+ positively selected.

The DNA for the CDR3 is TGCGCCAGCAGCCAAGAGCTTGCCTACGAGCAGTACTTC. It encodes CASSQELAYEQYF. The chain uses TRBV4-3 and TRBJ2-7; D unresolved. V was cut by 0 bases and J by 2 bases, with 5 bases left in between. Germline V lookup: CDR1 LGHNA, CDR2 YSLEER. The CDR3 runs to 13 residues.